The source of this TCR beta chain is a study of cytomegalovirus exposure and HLA in healthy donors. Between the trimmed V and J ends, which lost 7 bases and 0 bases, there was a span of 9 bases. The CDR3 is 14 amino acids. CDR1 is MNHNS and CDR2 is SASEGT in the germline V gene. PCR employed 60 Vbeta and 13 Jbeta primers. This table comes from immunoSEQ multiplex PCR, and its TCRdb copy is limited to in-frame clones, with some not included. The sample has 150,000 to 200,000 clones, 81% seen once. Study conclusions and caveats: CMV serostatus was the sole immune exposure data available. In a later analysis, TCR beta V- and J-gene trimming showed a link to a missense DCLRE1C variant.

Notes on this clone: The target antigen is unknown.

The chain joins TRBV6-1 to TRBJ1-4; TRBD1 is a possible D gene (5 bases). This receptor was obtained from a woman aged 18-30 years in good health and CMV-seropositive. The sample comprised PBMCs. CDR3 DNA sequence: TGTGCCAGCACAAGGGGTCCAACTAATGAAAAACTGTTTTTT. Translation gives CASTRGPTNEKLFF.